These 27 T cell receptor beta chains were sequenced from one sample in a study of shared clonotypes between healthy human individuals. Libraries were prepared by immunoSEQ multiplex PCR; TCRdb keeps only in-frame clonotypes and omits some of them. This table has approximately 1.5 million clones, 95% to 99% appearing once. The sequenced sample was naive CD4+ T cells sorted from blood. Subset defined: CD45RA+ positively selected. These receptor sequences come from a man in his thirties or forties in good health.

The chain combines TRBV28 with TRBJ1-3; no definite D call. V gave up 3 bases and J gave up 3 bases, with 6 bases separating them. The germline gives CDR1 MDHEN, CDR2 SYDVKM. The CDR3 consists of 13 residues. In nucleotides, the CDR3 is TGTGCCAGCAGTTTTGGGGTTGGAAACACCATATATTTT. As protein: CASSFGVGNTIYF.

The rearrangement uses TRBV9 and TRBJ2-1, with 9 positions matching TRBD2. Losses at the gene ends were 0 bases for V and 9 bases for J; bases not matched to a gene: 10. This CDR3 is 16 amino acids long. Looked up from germline, CDR1 is SGDLS and CDR2 is YYNGEE. The CDR3: CASSVVGSGSSREQFF. The CDR3 nucleotides are TGTGCCAGCAGCGTAGTGGGTAGCGGGAGTAGCCGTGAGCAGTTCTTC.

V usage is TRBV28 and J usage is TRBJ2-3, with 10 bases aligning to TRBD2. CDR1 MDHEN and CDR2 SYDVKM come from the germline V gene. Trimming cost V 6 bases and J 3 bases; bases outside gene matches: 12. CDR3 size: 17 residues. CDR3 protein: CASSPPRLAGGTDTQYF. In DNA, the CDR3 is TGTGCCAGCAGCCCCCCCCGCTTAGCGGGAGGTACAGATACGCAGTATTTT. Filled out from reference TRBV28 and TRBJ2-3, the complete variable domain reads DVKVTQSSRYLVKRTGEKVFLECVQDMDHENMFWYRQDPGLGLRLIYFSYDVKMKEKGDIPEGYSVSREKKERFSLILESASTNQTSMYLCASSPPRLAGGTDTQYFGPGTRLTVL.

The CDR3 region has the DNA TGTGCCAGCAGTCTCATAAATGAAAAACTGTTTTTT. Protein product: CASSLINEKLFF. J is TRBJ1-4 and V is TRBV28, with D uncertain. The germline V gene encodes CDR1 MDHEN and CDR2 SYDVKM. The CDR3 is made up of 12 amino acids. Trimming cost V 5 bases and J 5 bases, with 6 bases left between them.

As for this clone: Other DNA sequences in this sample translate to the same CDR3. The chain combines TRBV7-2 with TRBJ2-1; a possible D gene is TRBD2 (5 bases). The CDR3 is made up of 14 amino acids. CDR1 and CDR2 from the germline V gene are SGHTA and FQGNSA. Trimming left V 2 bases short and J 1 base short, with 6 bases between. The CDR3 here is CASSLRGSYNEQFF. In DNA, the CDR3 is TGTGCCAGCAGCTTACGGGGATCCTACAATGAGCAGTTCTTC. Looking up the rest from reference TRBV7-2 and TRBJ2-1 gives the full variable domain: GAGVSQSPSNKVTEKGKDVELRCDPISGHTALYWYRQSLGQGLEFLIYFQGNSAPDKSGLPSDRFSAERTGGSVSTLTIQRTQQEDSAVYLCASSLRGSYNEQFFGPGTRLTVL.

This sequence joins TRBV28 and TRBJ2-5; maybe TRBD2 (5 bases). CDR1 and CDR2 (germline): MDHEN, SYDVKM. This CDR3 comprises 14 residues. Trimming took off 4 bases at V and 1 base at J, with 10 bases between the two ends. This CDR3 is CASSSPSSQETQYF. The CDR3 DNA is TGTGCCAGCAGTTCACCTAGCTCCCAAGAGACCCAGTACTTC.

V gene TRBV28 combines with J gene TRBJ2-3, with 9 bases identical to TRBD1. The V gene end was trimmed by 7 bases and the J gene end by 4 bases; junction bases not matched to a gene: 9. CDR3 length: 15 residues. Looked up from germline, CDR1 is MDHEN and CDR2 is SYDVKM. The CDR3 sequence is CASKTGGQNADTQYF. The CDR3 DNA reads TGTGCCAGCAAGACAGGGGGACAGAACGCAGATACGCAGTATTTT. The whole variable domain, filled in from reference TRBV28 and TRBJ2-3, reads DVKVTQSSRYLVKRTGEKVFLECVQDMDHENMFWYRQDPGLGLRLIYFSYDVKMKEKGDIPEGYSVSREKKERFSLILESASTNQTSMYLCASKTGGQNADTQYFGPGTRLTVL.

The V and J genes are TRBV30 and TRBJ2-1, with D possibly TRBD2 on 6 matching bases. CDR1 and CDR2 from the germline V gene are GTSNPN and SVGIG (reference sequence). The CDR3 has 14 amino acids. V lost 2 bases to trimming and J lost 4 bases, with 12 bases between them. CDR3 sequence: CAWSRVGGYNEQFF. CDR3 nucleotides: TGTGCCTGGAGTAGGGTGGGAGGTTACAATGAGCAGTTCTTC.

The rearrangement links TRBV4-1 to TRBJ2-7, with 11 nucleotides matching TRBD1. From germline, CDR1 is MGHRA and CDR2 YSYEKL. The junction had 5 bases not matched to a gene; V was cut back by 4 bases and J by 3 bases. The CDR3 length is 15 residues. The CDR3 here is CASSRGQGGVYEQYF. CDR3 coding DNA: TGCGCCAGCAGCCGGGGACAGGGGGGAGTCTACGAGCAGTACTTC.

The chain has TRBV5-8 and TRBJ2-5; maybe TRBD1 (6 bases). The CDR3 is 14 residues long. Germline V gene sequence: CDR1 SGHTS, CDR2 YDEGEE. Trimming removed 1 base from V and 2 bases from J, with 9 bases in between. The CDR3 reads CASSLTGRQETQYF. The DNA of the CDR3 is TGTGCCAGCAGCTTGACAGGGCGGCAAGAGACCCAGTACTTC.

This clone showed up just once. This chain uses TRBV15 with TRBJ2-7, with TRBD1 matching over 7 bases. V gave up 1 base and J gave up 2 bases; unmatched junction bases: 8. Germline CDR1 is LNHNV and CDR2 is YYDKDF (reference sequence). The CDR3 spans 16 residues. CDR3 in DNA: TGTGCCACCAGCAGAGGTAACCGGGACAGAACCTACGAGCAGTACTTC. Protein product: CATSRGNRDRTYEQYF. Variable domain in full (rest from reference TRBV15 and TRBJ2-7): DAMVIQNPRYQVTQFGKPVTLSCSQTLNHNVMYWYQQKSSQAPKLLFHYYDKDFNNEADTPDNFQSRRPNTSFCFLDIRSPGLGDTAMYLCATSRGNRDRTYEQYFGPGTRLTVT.

The J gene is TRBJ1-5, the V gene TRBV10-1; unclear D gene. V was trimmed by 2 bases and J by 1 base, leaving 6 bases between them. The CDR3 is 14 residues long. Germline assignment: CDR1 WNHNN and CDR2 SYGVQD (reference sequence). As DNA, the CDR3 is TGCGCCAGCAGTGAGAATCGAAGCAATCAGCCCCAGCATTTT. Translated: CASSENRSNQPQHF.

The CDR3 is CASGLMTSGRIQTQYF. The DNA for the CDR3 is TGTGCTAGTGGTTTGATGACTAGCGGGAGGATTCAAACGCAGTATTTT. The gene calls are TRBV12-5 and TRBJ2-3; 13 nucleotides agree with TRBD2. Germline V CDR1 and CDR2: LGHNT, FRNRAP. The length of the CDR3 is 16 residues. V lost 2 bases, J lost 9 bases, and 8 bases stayed unmatched.

The chain combines TRBV6-5 with TRBJ1-5; TRBD1 matches at 8 bases. In germline, CDR1 is MNHEY, CDR2 SVGAGI. The length of the CDR3 is 15 residues. Germline trimming cut 8 bases from V and 1 base from J; bases unmatched to any gene: 7. The CDR3 loop is CASGPDRGSNQPQHF. The CDR3 DNA is TGTGCCAGCGGACCCGACAGGGGAAGCAATCAGCCCCAGCATTTT.

The chain links TRBV29-1 to TRBJ1-2; perhaps TRBD1 as D (5 bases). The CDR3 length is 12 residues. The germline CDR1 and CDR2 sequences are SQVTM and ANQGSEA. V was clipped by 3 bases and J by 2 bases, with 7 bases between them. The CDR3 region is CSVERQNYGYTF. The CDR3 nucleotides read TGCAGCGTTGAGAGACAGAACTATGGCTACACCTTC. The variable domain in full, completed from reference TRBV29-1 and TRBJ1-2, reads SAVISQKPSRDICQRGTSLTIQCQVDSQVTMMFWYRQQPGQSLTLIATANQGSEATYESGFVIDKFPISRPNLTFSTLTVSNMSPEDSSIYLCSVERQNYGYTFGSGTRLTVV.

V and J are TRBV5-1 and TRBJ1-1, with D hard to call. Germline V gene lookup returns CDR1 SGHRS and CDR2 YFSETQ. V lost 2 bases to trimming and J lost 2 bases, with 13 bases between them. The CDR3 has 15 amino acids. CDR3 region: CASSLGPDVNTEAFF. DNA of the CDR3: TGCGCCAGCAGCTTAGGACCAGATGTCAACACTGAAGCTTTCTTT.

This clone came up once. The chain joins TRBV30 to TRBJ2-3; D unclear. V shed 2 bases and J shed 3 bases, with 12 bases lying between them. Germline V gives CDR1 GTSNPN, CDR2 SVGIG (reference sequence). This CDR3 spans 14 amino acids. The CDR3 nucleotides are TGTGCCTGGAGTCCCGTAGGGTGGACAGATACGCAGTATTTT. This translates into CAWSPVGWTDTQYF.

This chain joins TRBV11-2 and TRBJ2-1; D remains unclear. Germline assignment: CDR1 SGHAT and CDR2 FQNNGV. The CDR3 has 11 residues. Trimming stripped 1 base from V and 9 bases from J, with 4 bases between. CDR3: CASSLGGEQFF. The DNA for the CDR3 is TGTGCCAGCAGCTTAGGTGGTGAGCAGTTCTTC.

The chain uses TRBV2 and TRBJ2-5; possibly TRBD1 for D (5 bases). V lost 6 bases to trimming and J lost 3 bases, with 17 bases between them. Looked up from germline, CDR1 is SNHLY and CDR2 is FYNNEI. The CDR3 extends over 15 amino acids. The CDR3 loop reads CASSDPWGGEETQYF. The DNA for the CDR3 is TGTGCCAGCAGCGATCCGTGGGGCGGAGAAGAGACCCAGTACTTC. Supplemented by reference TRBV2 and TRBJ2-5, the full variable domain reads EPEVTQTPSHQVTQMGQEVILRCVPISNHLYFYWYRQILGQKVEFLVSFYNNEISEKSEIFDDQFSVERPDGSNFTLKIRSTKLEDSAMYFCASSDPWGGEETQYFGPGTRLLVL.

The DNA of the CDR3 is TGTGCCAGTAGTAAAGCAGGAGAACAAGAGACCCAGTACTTC. As protein: CASSKAGEQETQYF. The V gene is TRBV19, the J gene TRBJ2-5; D unclear. Germline lookup yields CDR1 LNHDA and CDR2 SQIVND (reference sequence). The CDR3 length is 14 residues. V lost 4 bases to trimming and J lost 2 bases, with 11 bases between them.

The J gene is TRBJ2-6, the V gene TRBV18, with D unclear. The CDR3 is 15 amino acids. Germline V gene data show CDR1 as KGHSH and CDR2 as LQKENI. Deletions cut 3 bases from V and 0 bases from J, with 6 bases between. As DNA, the CDR3 is TGTGCCAGCTCACCGACGAGCTCTGGGGCCAACGTCCTGACTTTC. The encoded protein is CASSPTSSGANVLTF.

The chain joins TRBV9 to TRBJ2-7; TRBD1 matches 9 bases. The CDR3 has 15 residues. Germline V lookup: CDR1 SGDLS, CDR2 YYNGEE. V lost 4 bases and J lost 1; bases outside the gene matches: 6. DNA for the CDR3: TGTGCCAGCAGCCTCGGGACAGGGATGTCCTACGAGCAGTACTTC. It is translated as CASSLGTGMSYEQYF.

To note about this clone: The junction departs from germline at one end; a sequencing error may be responsible. V and J are TRBV7-8 and TRBJ2-3; 7 positions match TRBD1. The CDR3 sequence is 14 residues long. The V gene's germline CDR1 is SGHVS and CDR2 FQNEAQ. The CDR3 loop reads CVSSLGGGPDTQYF. The CDR3 nucleotides are TGTGTCAGCAGCTTAGGGGGCGGCCCAGATACGCAGTATTTT.

This chain links TRBV28 with TRBJ2-7, with D possibly TRBD2 on 6 matching bases. From germline, CDR1 is MDHEN and CDR2 SYDVKM. The CDR3 sequence is 15 residues long. The V end lost 5 bases, the J end lost 3 bases, and 17 bases lay between the germline ends. The CDR3 here is CASSPPTSSRYEQYF. The CDR3, as DNA: TGTGCCAGCAGTCCGCCGACTAGTTCCCGCTACGAGCAGTACTTC.

The CDR3 here is CASSSRTGGGQQYF. The CDR3 nucleotides are TGCGCCAGCAGCTCGAGAACAGGGGGTGGGCAGCAGTACTTC. The chain carries TRBV5-1 and TRBJ2-7; 8 nucleotides match TRBD1. Trimming took 3 bases from V and 8 from J; bases not matched to a gene: 10. Germline CDR1 reads SGHRS; CDR2 reads YFSETQ. CDR3 length equals 14 residues.

The count of this clone is one. J is TRBJ2-5 and V is TRBV5-1; 8 bases fit TRBD2. The CDR3 runs to 15 residues. CDR1 is SGHRS, CDR2 YFSETQ, per germline. Germline trimming cut 5 bases from V and 4 bases from J; bases unmatched to any gene: 10. This chain's CDR3 is CASRWFSGKGETQYF. The DNA of the CDR3 is TGCGCCAGCAGGTGGTTTAGCGGGAAAGGAGAGACCCAGTACTTC.

V gene TRBV9 combines with J gene TRBJ2-1; tentative D call: TRBD1 (6 bases). V was shortened by 3 bases and J by 1 base, with 14 bases between the two germline ends. The CDR3 is made up of 16 amino acids. The V gene's germline CDR1 is SGDLS and CDR2 YYNGEE. CDR3 bases: TGTGCCAGCAGCGCCCCAGGGCAGGGGTCCTACAATGAGCAGTTCTTC. This gives the protein CASSAPGQGSYNEQFF.